There are many counts of the clone carrying this T cell receptor beta chain. As yet, its antigen is unknown. CDR1 is MNHEY, CDR2 SVGAGI, per germline. Trimming took 2 bases from V and 5 from J, leaving 7 bases between them. The CDR3 has 13 amino acids. This entry belongs to a study of T cells in Graves' hyperthyroidism and ophthalmopathy. The overall study: Peripheral blood sampling occurred at initial diagnosis, before any treatment. Overall study results and limits: Clonotypes that were expanded in thyroid above 0.001 mostly appeared in blood too. A model built on 13 V-J features separated ophthalmopathy from stable hyperthyroidism. The model anticipated ophthalmopathy a median approximately 6.5 months pre-onset.

There were TCR beta CDR3 regions amplified from RNA transcripts. HTBI primers were the set used in a first-round RT-PCR of the TCR CDR3. In TCRdb, the multiplex PCR reads were re-called with MiXCR into one record per CDR3 protein. The table shows fewer than 750,000 distinct CDR3 sequences, with roughly 15% occurring only once. This chain uses TRBV6-5 with TRBJ2-1; D gene ambiguous. Sequencing used blood. This receptor was taken from a woman between 40 and 55 years old with Graves' ophthalmopathy. The CDR3 bases are TGTGCCAGCAGTTACGGGCCTCACAATGAGCAGTTCTTC. This encodes CASSYGPHNEQFF.